Each of the 9 T cell receptor beta chains below was sequenced from the same sample in a study of T-cell memory formation after mild COVID-19. TCRdb re-called the 5' RACE reads with MiXCR, one entry per CDR3 protein. Of around 390,000 distinct CDR3 sequences listed, around a sixth are singletons. The sequencing sample was made of PBMCs or a T cell subset sorted from them (not recorded which). These receptor sequences come from a man aged 18 to 30 who had mild COVID-19 (a few samples of this study predate the infection). Cell type and time point are not known.

At least ten counts were recorded for this clonotype. This rearrangement joins TRBV7-9 to TRBJ2-1; D unclear. Germline V gives CDR1 SEHNR, CDR2 FQNEAQ (reference sequence). V gave up 0 bases and J gave up 5 bases, with 5 bases separating them. The CDR3 has 13 residues. As DNA, the CDR3 is TGTGCCAGCAGCTTAGCTGGAAACAATGAGCAGTTCTTC. Its protein is CASSLAGNNEQFF.

This clonotype was seen a few times. The chain combines TRBV4-3 with TRBJ2-1; 10 bases agree with TRBD1. Germline V gene data show CDR1 as LGHNA and CDR2 as YSLEER. The CDR3 covers 16 residues. J was trimmed by 3 bases and V by 4 bases; bases with no gene match: 6. The CDR3 is CASSLGGTGVYNEQFF. CDR3 coding DNA: TGCGCCAGCAGCCTCGGAGGGACAGGGGTCTACAATGAGCAGTTCTTC.

The V call is TRBV15, the J call TRBJ2-5; D gene ambiguous. Trimming took off 0 bases at V and 0 bases at J, with 8 bases between the two ends. This CDR3 has 15 residues. The germline V gene encodes CDR1 LNHNV and CDR2 YYDKDF (reference sequence). The CDR3 DNA is TGTGCCACCAGCAGAGATTGGTCGGACCAAGAGACCCAGTACTTC. This codes for CATSRDWSDQETQYF.

V is TRBV4-2 and J is TRBJ2-4; D not resolved. Germline V gene lookup returns CDR1 LGHNA and CDR2 YNFKEQ. The CDR3 consists of 15 residues. The V end lost 1 base, the J end lost 7 bases, and 14 bases lay between the germline ends. CDR3 amino acids: CASSQAPGVENIQYF. CDR3 nucleotides: TGTGCCAGCAGCCAAGCTCCTGGGGTAGAGAACATTCAGTACTTC.

The chain links TRBV6-5 to TRBJ2-3; 11 bases line up with TRBD2. The CDR3 has 15 amino acids. V shed 6 bases and J 6 bases; nucleotides not matched to a gene: 8. Germline assignment: CDR1 MNHEY and CDR2 SVGAGI. This chain's CDR3 is CASRGLAGEVDTQYF. The CDR3 DNA sequence: TGTGCCAGCAGAGGACTAGCGGGTGAGGTCGATACGCAGTATTTT.

This clonotype was seen repeatedly, ten times or more. The chain couples TRBV7-3 to TRBJ1-1, with D unresolved. Germline V gene data show CDR1 as SGHTA and CDR2 as FQGTGA. This CDR3 region has 13 residues. V dropped 3 bases and J dropped 1 base, with 6 bases sitting between them. The CDR3 sequence is CASSLVPNTEAFF. The CDR3 nucleotides are TGTGCCAGCAGCTTGGTCCCGAACACTGAAGCTTTCTTT.

This clonotype was detected only a few times. This chain joins TRBV5-6 and TRBJ2-5; 11 nucleotides line up with TRBD1. The germline V gene encodes CDR1 SGHDT and CDR2 YYEEEE. This CDR3 has 15 amino acids. V shed 1 base, J shed 9 bases, and the junction held 8 bases outside the gene matches. The CDR3 is CASSLRGTGGRPQYF. In nucleotides, the CDR3 is TGTGCCAGCAGCTTGAGAGGGACAGGGGGTCGGCCCCAGTACTTC. Complete variable domain (other parts from reference TRBV5-6 and TRBJ2-5): DAGVTQSPTHLIKTRGQQVTLRCSPKSGHDTVSWYQQALGQGPQFIFQYYEEEERQRGNFPDRFSGHQFPNYSSELNVNALLLGDSALYLCASSLRGTGGRPQYFGPGTRLLVL.

This clonotype occurred a few times. This chain links TRBV4-2 with TRBJ1-1; D is uncertain. The germline V gene has CDR1 LGHNA and CDR2 YNFKEQ. V was trimmed by 4 bases and J by 0 bases, leaving 12 bases between them. The CDR3 totals 15 residues. CDR3 DNA: TGTGCCAGCAGCCTAAACTCCGGGATGAACACTGAAGCTTTCTTT. Translated, it gives CASSLNSGMNTEAFF.

This clonotype was recorded a few times. V is TRBV12-3 or TRBV12-4 and J is TRBJ1-2; weak D call: TRBD1 (5 bases). The CDR3 is 14 amino acids. Trimming removed 5 bases at V and 10 bases at J, with 20 bases between. This CDR3 is CASSELRALEDYTF. In DNA, the CDR3 is TGTGCCAGCAGTGAGCTCAGGGCTCTGGAGGACTACACCTTC.